Listed below are T cell receptor beta chains from one sample, sequenced in a study of early T cells in non-severe SARS-CoV-2 infection. MiXCR was run by TCRdb on the 5' RACE reads, yielding one entry per CDR3 protein. Among 20,000 to 25,000 distinct CDR3 sequences listed, 5% to 6% were seen once. The specimen comprised whole blood, sampled at baseline. These receptors were collected from an adult who was a healthcare worker with PCR-confirmed SARS-CoV-2 infection or an uninfected control (not recorded which). Each CDR3 is given with its conserved first and last residue. D genes are given only for firm matches. Part of the rows lack a size; the others show once, few, many or a class for expanded clones.

V: TRBV24-1; J: TRBJ2-1; D: .; size: many; CDR3: CATSDPGHLEQFF; DNA: TGTGCCACCAGTGATCCGGGACACCTAGAGCAGTTCTTC
V: TRBV11-1; J: TRBJ2-1; D: .; size: many; CDR3: CASSSDLYWGENEQFF; DNA: TGTGCCAGCAGCTCAGACCTCTATTGGGGGGAAAATGAGCAGTTCTTC
V: TRBV14; J: TRBJ1-2; D: TRBD1; size: .; CDR3: CASSHGRGPRHTF; DNA: TGTGCCAGCAGCCACGGAAGGGGGCCCCGCCACACCTTC
V: TRBV7-2; J: TRBJ1-2; D: .; size: .; CDR3: CASSLTTYGYTF; DNA: TGTGCCAGCAGCTTAACCACCTATGGCTACACCTTC
V: TRBV6-5; J: TRBJ1-2; D: .; size: many; CDR3: CASSADLVVKGGYTF; DNA: TGTGCCAGCAGTGCGGATTTAGTAGTTAAAGGTGGCTACACCTTC
V: TRBV27; J: TRBJ2-1; D: .; size: medium-sized; CDR3: CASCEGGSYNEQFF; DNA: TGTGCCAGCTGTGAGGGGGGGTCGTACAATGAGCAGTTCTTC
V: TRBV7-2; J: TRBJ2-2; D: .; size: few; CDR3: CASSLDRGWATGELFF; DNA: TGTGCCAGCAGCTTAGATCGGGGATGGGCCACCGGGGAGCTGTTTTTT
V: TRBV27; J: TRBJ2-7; D: TRBD2; size: many; CDR3: CASSFRGGITSYEQYF; DNA: TGTGCCAGCAGTTTCCGGGGGGGGATCACCTCCTACGAGCAGTACTTC
V: TRBV11-3; J: TRBJ2-7; D: .; size: .; CDR3: CASSSHTGEQYF; DNA: TGTGCCAGCAGCTCCCACACCGGTGAGCAGTACTTC
V: TRBV15; J: TRBJ1-6; D: .; size: .; CDR3: CATSSSGARVSPLHF; DNA: TGTGCCACCAGCAGCTCTGGGGCGAGGGTTTCACCCCTCCACTTT
V: TRBV7-9; J: TRBJ2-7; D: TRBD1; size: few; CDR3: CASSSRGPYEQYF; DNA: TGTGCCAGCAGCAGCAGGGGGCCCTACGAGCAGTACTTC
V: TRBV9; J: TRBJ1-1; D: .; size: many; CDR3: CASSVALGNTEAFF; DNA: TGTGCCAGCAGCGTAGCCCTGGGGAACACTGAAGCTTTCTTT
V: TRBV11-2; J: TRBJ2-1; D: TRBD2; size: medium-sized; CDR3: CASSLLAGGNEQFF; DNA: TGTGCCAGCAGCTTACTAGCGGGCGGGAATGAGCAGTTCTTC
V: TRBV4-1; J: TRBJ2-7; D: .; size: once; CDR3: CAISLTMASVMGEQYF; DNA: TGCGCCATCAGCCTTACGATGGCCAGCGTAATGGGCGAGCAGTACTTC
V: TRBV10-3; J: TRBJ2-7; D: TRBD1; size: few; CDR3: CAISEGAPGQGYEQYF; DNA: TGTGCCATCAGTGAGGGGGCTCCGGGACAGGGATACGAGCAGTACTTC
V: TRBV7-9; J: TRBJ2-4; D: .; size: many; CDR3: CASSLDVAGLQYF; DNA: TGTGCCAGCAGCTTAGATGTGGCGGGCCTTCAGTACTTC
V: TRBV15; J: TRBJ2-1; D: TRBD2; size: .; CDR3: CATSTSGGPINEQFF; DNA: TGTGCCACCAGCACTAGCGGGGGGCCCATCAATGAGCAGTTCTTC
V: TRBV12-3/TRBV12-4; J: TRBJ2-2; D: TRBD1; size: .; CDR3: CASSLSTGGVGGELFF; DNA: TGTGCCAGCAGTTTAAGCACAGGGGGCGTGGGCGGGGAGCTGTTTTTT
V: TRBV20-1; J: TRBJ2-3; D: .; size: many; CDR3: CSAIRWGTDTQYF; DNA: TGCAGTGCTATTCGATGGGGCACAGATACGCAGTATTTT
V: TRBV18; J: TRBJ1-1; D: .; size: .; CDR3: CASSPSTGPGHTEAFF; DNA: TGTGCCAGCTCACCATCGACGGGTCCCGGTCACACTGAAGCTTTCTTT
V: TRBV4-3; J: TRBJ2-7; D: .; size: many; CDR3: CASSQEITIRGDRAYEQYF; DNA: TGCGCCAGCAGCCAAGAAATTACTATTAGGGGGGATAGAGCCTACGAGCAGTACTTC
V: TRBV20-1; J: TRBJ2-3; D: .; size: many; CDR3: CSVGPGQGADTQYF; DNA: TGCAGTGTCGGACCGGGCCAGGGAGCAGATACGCAGTATTTT
V: TRBV27; J: TRBJ2-5; D: TRBD1; size: .; CDR3: CASSFRQGGLKETQYF; DNA: TGTGCCAGCAGTTTCCGACAGGGCGGTTTGAAAGAGACCCAGTACTTC
V: TRBV14; J: TRBJ1-6; D: .; size: few; CDR3: CASSPVTGTRNSPLHF; DNA: TGTGCCAGCAGCCCCGTTACCGGGACACGAAATTCACCCCTCCACTTT
V: TRBV28; J: TRBJ2-7; D: .; size: many; CDR3: CASSFFLGYEQYF; DNA: TGTGCCAGCAGTTTCTTTCTGGGCTACGAGCAGTACTTC
V: TRBV7-2; J: TRBJ1-3; D: .; size: few; CDR3: CASSSQGLSGNTIYF; DNA: TGTGCCAGCAGCTCCCAGGGCCTCTCTGGAAACACCATATATTTT
V: TRBV6-4; J: TRBJ1-2; D: .; size: few; CDR3: CASSDSTFNYGYTF; DNA: TGTGCCAGCAGTGACTCAACCTTTAACTATGGCTACACCTTC
V: TRBV7-2; J: TRBJ2-1; D: TRBD2; size: .; CDR3: CASSREGYNGEQFF; DNA: TGTGCCAGCAGCAGGGAGGGATACAATGGTGAGCAGTTCTTC
V: TRBV20-1; J: TRBJ1-6; D: .; size: .; CDR3: CSAEQQNSPLHF; DNA: TGCAGTGCTGAACAACAAAATTCACCCCTCCACTTT
V: TRBV7-8; J: TRBJ2-7; D: TRBD1; size: .; CDR3: CASRPQPGQGNSYEQYF; DNA: TGTGCCAGCAGGCCCCAACCCGGACAGGGGAACTCCTACGAGCAGTACTTC
V: TRBV5-6; J: TRBJ1-4; D: .; size: many; CDR3: CATTRSDNEKLFF; DNA: TGTGCTACGACCAGGAGTGACAATGAAAAACTGTTTTTT
V: TRBV7-8; J: TRBJ1-5; D: .; size: many; CDR3: CASSLSGAGATGQPQHF; DNA: TGTGCCAGCAGCTTAAGTGGGGCGGGGGCCACCGGGCAGCCCCAGCATTTT
V: TRBV6-2/TRBV6-3; J: TRBJ2-1; D: TRBD1; size: many; CDR3: CASSYPLVRDRVSQFF; DNA: TGTGCCAGCAGTTACCCCCTCGTCCGGGACAGGGTCTCGCAGTTCTTC
V: TRBV7-3; J: TRBJ1-2; D: .; size: .; CDR3: CASSLGLPLFPNYGYTF; DNA: TGTGCCAGCAGCCTGGGACTTCCACTTTTTCCTAACTATGGCTACACCTTC
V: TRBV7-2; J: TRBJ2-1; D: .; size: .; CDR3: CASSLEVAGEQFF; DNA: TGTGCCAGCAGCTTAGAGGTCGCCGGTGAGCAGTTCTTC
V: TRBV20-1; J: TRBJ1-4; D: .; size: many; CDR3: CSARYQGGEKLFF; DNA: TGCAGTGCTAGATATCAGGGAGGTGAAAAACTGTTTTTT
V: TRBV24-1; J: TRBJ2-3; D: .; size: medium-sized; CDR3: CATSDTRTPSTDTQYF; DNA: TGTGCCACCAGTGATACTCGGACACCTAGCACAGATACGCAGTATTTT
V: TRBV29-1; J: TRBJ1-1; D: .; size: .; CDR3: CSVVGPIEAFF; DNA: TGCAGCGTTGTGGGCCCGATTGAAGCTTTCTTT
V: TRBV5-4; J: TRBJ2-7; D: .; size: .; CDR3: CASSFTGLISSYEQYF; DNA: TGTGCCAGCAGCTTCACAGGTCTAATAAGCTCCTACGAGCAGTACTTC
V: TRBV10-3; J: TRBJ2-5; D: TRBD1; size: many; CDR3: CAIRKDRAQETQYF; DNA: TGTGCCATCAGGAAGGACAGGGCCCAAGAGACCCAGTACTTC
V: TRBV20-1; J: TRBJ1-6; D: .; size: .; CDR3: CSATRGYNSPLHF; DNA: TGCAGTGCCACGCGCGGCTATAATTCACCCCTCCACTTT
V: TRBV5-8; J: TRBJ1-6; D: .; size: few; CDR3: CASSLAIMGNSPLHF; DNA: TGTGCCAGCAGCTTGGCTATAATGGGAAATTCACCCCTCCACTTT
V: TRBV20-1; J: TRBJ1-4; D: TRBD1; size: many; CDR3: CSAGGQVNEKLFF; DNA: TGCAGTGCTGGGGGACAGGTTAATGAAAAACTGTTTTTT
V: TRBV7-9; J: TRBJ1-2; D: .; size: many; CDR3: CASTLARSGYTF; DNA: TGTGCCAGCACCTTGGCACGTTCGGGCTACACCTTC
V: TRBV10-3; J: TRBJ2-7; D: .; size: many; CDR3: CAISESDRTYEQYF; DNA: TGTGCCATCAGTGAGTCCGACAGAACCTACGAGCAGTACTTC
V: TRBV20-1; J: TRBJ1-5; D: .; size: many; CDR3: CSAWDVSQHF; DNA: TGCAGTGCTTGGGACGTTTCCCAGCATTTT
V: TRBV28; J: TRBJ2-1; D: TRBD1; size: .; CDR3: CASSGTGWDEQFF; DNA: TGTGCCAGCAGCGGGACAGGGTGGGATGAGCAGTTCTTC
V: TRBV18; J: TRBJ1-1; D: .; size: .; CDR3: CASSPTFRGTEAFF; DNA: TGTGCCAGCTCACCAACATTTAGGGGGACTGAAGCTTTCTTT
V: TRBV5-1; J: TRBJ2-7; D: .; size: .; CDR3: CASSSGAYEQYF; DNA: TGCGCCAGCAGCTCAGGGGCTTACGAGCAGTACTTC
V: TRBV7-9; J: TRBJ1-1; D: .; size: medium-sized; CDR3: CASSATLEAFF; DNA: TGTGCCAGCAGTGCGACACTTGAAGCTTTCTTT
V: TRBV19; J: TRBJ2-5; D: .; size: few; CDR3: CASSIDLGPSETQYF; DNA: TGTGCCAGTAGTATAGATCTAGGGCCCTCGGAGACCCAGTACTTC
V: TRBV6-6; J: TRBJ1-5; D: .; size: few; CDR3: CASSSGAHNSNQPQHF; DNA: TGTGCCAGCAGTTCCGGGGCACATAATAGCAATCAGCCCCAGCATTTT
V: TRBV29-1; J: TRBJ1-1; D: .; size: few; CDR3: CSSRIAAGTEAFF; DNA: TGCAGCTCCCGGATTGCGGCCGGCACTGAAGCTTTCTTT
V: TRBV29-1; J: TRBJ2-2; D: TRBD1; size: .; CDR3: CSVDRANTGELFF; DNA: TGCAGCGTGGACAGGGCCAACACCGGGGAGCTGTTTTTT
V: TRBV19; J: TRBJ2-3; D: .; size: many; CDR3: CASSSSLGGMEDTQYF; DNA: TGTGCCAGTAGTTCCTCCCTCGGAGGGATGGAAGATACGCAGTATTTT
V: TRBV5-4; J: TRBJ2-1; D: .; size: many; CDR3: CASSLGQKYNEQFF; DNA: TGTGCCAGCAGCTTGGGACAGAAATACAATGAGCAGTTCTTC